This T cell receptor beta chain was sequenced in a study of T cells in Graves' hyperthyroidism and ophthalmopathy. Uncontrolled infection, other autoimmune disease, pregnancy or lactation barred patients from enrollment. About this clonotype itself: Possible read error: a much larger clone is one base away.

Authors of the study amplified TCR beta CDR3 regions from RNA transcripts. HTBI primers drove first-round RT-PCR of the TCR CDR3. TCRdb reprocessed the multiplex PCR reads via MiXCR and lists one record per CDR3 protein. The sample lists approximately 380,000 distinct CDR3 sequences, more than 13% occurring once. Germline V CDR1 and CDR2: DFQATT, SNEGSKA (reference sequence). This CDR3 spans 13 amino acids. Trimming took 4 bases from V and 7 from J; bases not matched to a gene: 9. This clonotype originated in a man aged 45-60 years with Graves' ophthalmopathy. Sequences were obtained from blood. The chain has TRBV20-1 and TRBJ1-2; 7 bases line up with TRBD1. The CDR3 coding sequence is TGCAGTGCTAAGGGACAGCCAAGGGGTGGCTACACCTTC. This translates into CSAKGQPRGGYTF.